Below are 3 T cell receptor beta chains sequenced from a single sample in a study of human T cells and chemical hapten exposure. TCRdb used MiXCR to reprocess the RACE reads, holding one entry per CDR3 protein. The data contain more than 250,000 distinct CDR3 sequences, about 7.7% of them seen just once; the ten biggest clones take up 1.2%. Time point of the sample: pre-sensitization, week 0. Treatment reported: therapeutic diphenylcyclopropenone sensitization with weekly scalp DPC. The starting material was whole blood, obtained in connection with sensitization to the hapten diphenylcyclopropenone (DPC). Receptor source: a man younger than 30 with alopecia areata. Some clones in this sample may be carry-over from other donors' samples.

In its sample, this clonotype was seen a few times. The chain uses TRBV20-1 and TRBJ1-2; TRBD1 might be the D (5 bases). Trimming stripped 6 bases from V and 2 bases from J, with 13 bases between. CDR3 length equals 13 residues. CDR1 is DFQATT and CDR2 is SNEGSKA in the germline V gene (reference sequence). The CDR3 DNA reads TGCAGTGCAACCGTCGGGGGAAACTATGGCTACACCTTC. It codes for CSATVGGNYGYTF.

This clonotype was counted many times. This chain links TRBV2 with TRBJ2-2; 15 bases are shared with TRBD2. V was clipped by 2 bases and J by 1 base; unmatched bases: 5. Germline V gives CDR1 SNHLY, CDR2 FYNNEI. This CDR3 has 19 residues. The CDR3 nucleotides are TGTGCCAGCAGTGAAATGGGGACTAGCGGGGGGATGAACACCGGGGAGCTGTTTTTT. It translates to CASSEMGTSGGMNTGELFF.

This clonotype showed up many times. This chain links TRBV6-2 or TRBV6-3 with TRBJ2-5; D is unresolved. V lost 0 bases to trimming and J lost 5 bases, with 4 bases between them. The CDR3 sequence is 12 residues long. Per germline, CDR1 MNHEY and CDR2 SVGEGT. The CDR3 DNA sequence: TGTGCCAGCAGTTACTCGTTGGAGACCCAGTACTTC. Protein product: CASSYSLETQYF.